Each of the 27 T cell receptor beta chains below was sequenced from the same sample in a study of response to subunit inactivated influenza vaccine. Using its own MiXCR run on the RT-PCR reads, TCRdb lists one record per CDR3 protein. Of 160,000 or so distinct CDR3 sequences in the sample, roughly a tenth were seen once. The specimen comprised non-naive T cells sorted from PBMCs, sampled 45 days after vaccination. These TCRs come from a man aged 45-65 years who received an inactivated influenza vaccine.

V gene TRBV5-1 combines with J gene TRBJ1-5; D is unclear. V lost 3 bases to trimming and J lost 0 bases, with 10 bases between them. The germline CDR1 and CDR2 sequences are SGHRS and YFSETQ. CDR3 length equals 15 residues. CDR3 protein: CASSSGPDSNQPQHF. In DNA, the CDR3 is TGCGCCAGCAGCTCCGGTCCAGATAGCAATCAGCCCCAGCATTTT.

For this clonotype: At one of its ends the junction is not consistent with the germline gene, which may arise from a read error. V usage is TRBV7-3 and J usage is TRBJ2-6; 9 bases map to TRBD1. The CDR3 extends over 20 amino acids. Germline V gives CDR1 SGHTA, CDR2 FQGTGA. The CDR3 DNA sequence: TGTCCCAGCAGCTTTACTTCGACAGGGGGAAGATTCGTTGGGGCCAACGTCCTGACTTTC. It codes for CPSSFTSTGGRFVGANVLTF.

This clonotype was recorded at least ten times. This chain connects TRBV12-3 or TRBV12-4 to TRBJ2-3; D not certain. The CDR3 spans 14 residues. V shed 7 bases and J shed 0 bases, with 11 bases lying between them. As DNA, the CDR3 is TGTGCCAGCATCCCGGAACCGAGCACAGATACGCAGTATTTT. Its translation: CASIPEPSTDTQYF.

This clonotype was observed a handful of times. The V and J genes are TRBV20-1 and TRBJ2-1; D uncertain. Per germline, CDR1 DFQATT and CDR2 SNEGSKA (reference sequence). This CDR3 region has 16 residues. V lost 1 base, J lost 1 base, and 14 bases lay in between. CDR3: CSARGKGIGSYNEQFF. CDR3 in DNA: TGCAGTGCTAGAGGAAAGGGAATCGGATCCTACAATGAGCAGTTCTTC.

This clonotype was seen a handful of times. The chain links TRBV7-2 to TRBJ1-3; no reliable D call. Trimming cost V 6 bases and J 0 bases, with 12 bases left between them. CDR1 is SGHTA, CDR2 FQGNSA, per germline. The CDR3 runs 15 residues. The CDR3 bases are TGTGCCAGCAGTCCTACTTTACACTCTGGAAACACCATATATTTT. This codes for CASSPTLHSGNTIYF.

The chain has TRBV5-1 and TRBJ2-1; D perhaps matches TRBD1 (6 bases). The CDR3 contains 14 residues. Germline-derived CDR1 and CDR2 are SGHRS and YFSETQ. The V gene lost 0 bases and the J gene lost 4 bases, with 8 bases spanning the gap. The CDR3 protein is CASSLEQGYNEQFF. The CDR3 DNA reads as TGCGCCAGCAGCTTGGAACAGGGTTACAATGAGCAGTTCTTC.

The chain recombines TRBV7-9 with TRBJ2-1; 9 bases are a match to TRBD2. With V trimmed by 5 bases and J by 5 bases, 7 bases remained unmatched. Per germline, CDR1 SEHNR and CDR2 FQNEAQ (reference sequence). The CDR3 spans 15 residues. CDR3 in amino acids: CASSQGLARDNEQFF. CDR3 coding DNA: TGTGCCAGCAGCCAAGGACTAGCGAGAGACAATGAGCAGTTCTTC.

In its sample, this clonotype was seen many times. V usage is TRBV7-8 and J usage is TRBJ2-2, with D perhaps matching TRBD1 (6 bases). Per germline, CDR1 SGHVS and CDR2 FQNEAQ. The CDR3 runs 13 residues. V gave up 4 bases and J gave up 4 bases, with 7 bases separating them. This CDR3 reads CASSSGVTGELFF. As DNA, the CDR3 is TGTGCCAGCAGCTCAGGGGTCACCGGGGAGCTGTTTTTT.

This clonotype has a count of ten or more. The V and J genes are TRBV12-3 or TRBV12-4 and TRBJ2-3; D is possibly TRBD1 or TRBD2 (6 bases each). This CDR3 spans 15 amino acids. The V end lost 6 bases, the J end lost 2 bases, and 15 bases lay between the germline ends. CDR3 protein: CASSRRGGYTDTQYF. The DNA of the CDR3 is TGTGCCAGCAGCCGCCGAGGGGGGTACACAGATACGCAGTATTTT.

This clonotype showed up just a few times. The CDR3 is CSAREGGQGFVNEQFF. In nucleotides, the CDR3 is TGCAGTGCTAGAGAAGGTGGACAGGGGTTTGTCAATGAGCAGTTCTTC. The chain has TRBV20-1 and TRBJ2-1, with TRBD1 matching 9 bases. The V segment lost 0 bases and the J segment 6 bases; nucleotides outside the gene matches: 9. Germline CDR1 DFQATT, CDR2 SNEGSKA (reference sequence). The CDR3 totals 16 residues.

The gene calls are TRBV6-5 and TRBJ1-3; weak D call: TRBD1 (5 bases). Trimming shortened V by 0 bases and J by 4 bases, and 13 bases separated the two germline ends. Germline V CDR1 and CDR2: MNHEY, SVGAGI. The CDR3 loop spans 16 amino acids. CDR3 amino acids: CASSYSGEGWGNTIYF. CDR3 bases: TGTGCCAGCAGTTACTCGGGGGAGGGGTGGGGAAACACCATATATTTT.

This clonotype was picked up many times. V is TRBV6-1 and J is TRBJ2-7; D possibly uses TRBD1 or TRBD2 (6 bases each). The CDR3 length is 15 residues. V was cut by 0 bases and J by 6 bases, with 15 bases left in between. CDR1 MNHNS and CDR2 SASEGT come from the germline V gene. CDR3 residues: CASSEAWRGNGEQYF. CDR3 coding DNA: TGTGCCAGCAGTGAAGCGTGGAGGGGGAACGGCGAGCAGTACTTC.

V is TRBV5-1 and J is TRBJ1-1; D ambiguous. With 0 bases removed from V and 2 bases from J, the gap between germline ends came to 11 bases. Germline V gives CDR1 SGHRS, CDR2 YFSETQ. The CDR3 covers 15 residues. The DNA for the CDR3 is TGCGCCAGCAGCTTGGAGGGCACAAGAAACACTGAAGCTTTCTTT. Amino acid sequence: CASSLEGTRNTEAFF.

This clonotype has just a few counts. This chain connects TRBV20-1 to TRBJ2-5; TRBD2 matches at 9 bases. Trimming removed 6 bases from V and 7 bases from J; junction bases left unmatched: 21. The CDR3 totals 17 residues. CDR1 is DFQATT and CDR2 is SNEGSKA in the germline V gene (reference sequence). The CDR3 DNA sequence: TGCAGTGCGGAGCGGCGGCTAGCGGGATCGCCTCGGGGGACCCAGTACTTC. It yields the protein CSAERRLAGSPRGTQYF.

V is TRBV7-9 and J is TRBJ1-2, with D perhaps TRBD1 (6 bases). Germline V gene sequence: CDR1 SEHNR, CDR2 FQNEAQ (reference sequence). There are 14 residues in the CDR3. The V gene lost 5 bases and the J gene lost 1 base, with 11 bases spanning the gap. The CDR3 region has the DNA TGTGCCAGCAGCCCGGACAGCATTAACTATGGCTACACCTTC. It translates to CASSPDSINYGYTF.

This clonotype was recorded a few times. The V and J genes are TRBV3-1 and TRBJ2-5; possibly TRBD1 or TRBD2 for D (5 bases each). Trimming took 1 base from V and 7 from J, leaving 7 bases between them. This CDR3 contains 12 residues. CDR1 and CDR2 from the germline V gene are LGHDT and YNNKEL (reference sequence). CDR3 nucleotides: TGTGCCAGCAGCCAAGGGGGGAGGACCCAGTACTTC. It codes for CASSQGGRTQYF.

The chain carries TRBV28 and TRBJ1-1; a weak D match, TRBD1 (5 bases). The V end lost 3 bases, the J end lost 1 base, and 12 bases lay between the germline ends. Germline CDR1 reads MDHEN; CDR2 reads SYDVKM. The CDR3 runs 15 residues. CDR3 residues: CASSFLQEWNTEAFF. The CDR3 DNA reads TGTGCCAGCAGTTTTTTACAGGAGTGGAACACTGAAGCTTTCTTT.

The chain's CDR3 is CASSVSTGSGSNQPQHF. The CDR3 nucleotides are TGTGCCAGCAGTGTATCGACAGGGTCGGGTAGCAATCAGCCCCAGCATTTT. The rearrangement joins TRBV2 to TRBJ1-5, with TRBD1 identical over 7 bases. The CDR3 spans 17 residues. V dropped 4 bases and J dropped 0; count of bases not matched to a gene: 9. In germline, CDR1 is SNHLY, CDR2 FYNNEI.

This clonotype has a count of ten or more. The genes are TRBV7-9 and TRBJ1-3; no clear D gene. The CDR3 loop spans 14 amino acids. Germline CDR1 reads SEHNR; CDR2 reads FQNEAQ (reference sequence). V was trimmed by 5 bases and J by 4 bases, leaving 12 bases between them. The CDR3 bases are TGTGCCAGCAGCCAAACCTTCTCGGGAAACACCATATATTTT. Translation: CASSQTFSGNTIYF.

The CDR3 here is CASSPIRGDTGELFF. CDR3 coding DNA: TGTGCCAGCTCACCTATCCGGGGGGACACCGGGGAGCTGTTTTTT. The chain combines TRBV18 with TRBJ2-2; 7 bases line up with TRBD2. CDR3 length: 15 amino acids. Unmatched junction bases numbered 4, after V lost 3 bases and J lost 3 bases. Germline loops: CDR1 KGHSH, CDR2 LQKENI.

The gene calls are TRBV11-2 and TRBJ2-5; D may be TRBD1 (5 bases). The CDR3 consists of 13 residues. Germline V gene lookup returns CDR1 SGHAT and CDR2 FQNNGV. V was cut by 1 base and J by 7 bases, with 10 bases left in between. For the CDR3, the DNA is TGTGCCAGCAGCTTAGGCAGGGCAGGGACCCAGTACTTC. Amino acid sequence: CASSLGRAGTQYF.

The table lists this clonotype with many counts. The CDR3 loop is CASSPWTRRDSEQFF. CDR3 in DNA: TGTGCCAGCAGCCCCTGGACTAGACGGGATAGTGAGCAGTTCTTC. The rearrangement links TRBV9 to TRBJ2-1; 7 bases map to TRBD2. This CDR3 comprises 15 residues. CDR1 is SGDLS, CDR2 YYNGEE, per germline. The junction had 13 bases not matched to a gene; V was cut back by 4 bases and J by 9 bases.

This clonotype was counted ten times or more. This chain links TRBV5-1 with TRBJ1-2; no definite D call. This CDR3 has 12 residues. The V end was cut by 4 bases, the J end by 8 bases, with 12 bases between. Germline V lookup: CDR1 SGHRS, CDR2 YFSETQ. CDR3 loop: CASSEDPSGYTF. The DNA of the CDR3 is TGCGCCAGCAGCGAAGACCCGTCGGGCTACACCTTC.

This clonotype was observed a handful of times. V usage is TRBV18 and J usage is TRBJ1-4; D gene unclear. V dropped 3 bases and J dropped 8 bases, with 10 bases sitting between them. Germline CDR1 reads KGHSH; CDR2 reads LQKENI. There are 13 residues in the CDR3. CDR3 nucleotide sequence: TGTGCCAGCTCACCGGGGATTCGAGAAAAACTGTTTTTT. Encoded protein: CASSPGIREKLFF. Complete variable domain (other parts from reference TRBV18 and TRBJ1-4): NAGVMQNPRHLVRRRGQEARLRCSPMKGHSHVYWYRQLPEEGLKFMVYLQKENIIDESGMPKERFSAEFPKEGPSILRIQQVVRGDSAAYFCASSPGIREKLFFGSGTQLSVL.

This clonotype was detected only a few times. The chain has TRBV5-1 and TRBJ2-5; 7 positions agree with TRBD1. In germline, CDR1 is SGHRS, CDR2 YFSETQ. V lost 4 bases to trimming and J lost 5 bases; unmatched junction nucleotides: 5. The CDR3 covers 13 residues. The CDR3 DNA is TGCGCCAGCAGCCCGGGGACAGACGAGACCCAGTACTTC. Amino acids: CASSPGTDETQYF.

The chain joins TRBV10-3 to TRBJ2-1, with 13 positions matching TRBD2. The length of the CDR3 is 15 residues. Germline CDR1 ENHRY, CDR2 SYGVKD. V lost 2 bases to trimming and J lost 10 bases; unmatched junction nucleotides: 5. This chain's CDR3 is CAISETSGGAREQFF. CDR3 bases: TGTGCCATCAGTGAGACTAGCGGGGGGGCAAGGGAGCAGTTCTTC.

This clonotype showed up many times. The genes are TRBV5-1 and TRBJ1-2, with TRBD1 matching over 10 bases. The V gene end was trimmed by 4 bases and the J gene end by 7 bases; junction bases not matched to a gene: 13. The CDR3 spans 16 residues. In germline, CDR1 is SGHRS, CDR2 YFSETQ. CDR3 nucleotides: TGCGCCAGCAGCCCAGGACAGGGGGTGTCTCTGGGTGGCTACACCTTC. Encoded protein: CASSPGQGVSLGGYTF.